Following are 25 T cell receptor beta chains from one sample sequenced in a study of blood T cell repertoires in COVID-19. The protocol was immunoSEQ multiplex PCR, while the TCRdb copy is restricted to in-frame clones and leaves out a portion. This sample yields hundreds of thousands of clones, of which roughly 87% are seen a single time; about 6.1% belongs to the top ten. The sample was PBMCs or T cells enriched from blood (not recorded which). The receptors stem from a middle-aged woman who had recovered from COVID-19.

The chain employs TRBV28 and TRBJ2-3, with 7 bases that match TRBD1. The CDR3 totals 13 residues. Germline V gene data show CDR1 as MDHEN and CDR2 as SYDVKM. J was trimmed by 6 bases and V by 7 bases; bases with no gene match: 7. In nucleotides, the CDR3 is TGTGCCAGCAAACGACAGGGTACGGATACGCAGTATTTT. This encodes CASKRQGTDTQYF. Variable domain in full (rest from reference TRBV28 and TRBJ2-3): DVKVTQSSRYLVKRTGEKVFLECVQDMDHENMFWYRQDPGLGLRLIYFSYDVKMKEKGDIPEGYSVSREKKERFSLILESASTNQTSMYLCASKRQGTDTQYFGPGTRLTVL.

This chain connects TRBV4-1 to TRBJ2-5; 7 bases align to TRBD2. Germline assignment: CDR1 MGHRA and CDR2 YSYEKL. The CDR3 totals 15 residues. Germline trimming cut 1 base from V and 5 bases from J; bases unmatched to any gene: 7. CDR3 sequence: CASSQATGGRETQYF. The DNA of the CDR3 is TGCGCCAGCAGCCAAGCGACGGGGGGACGGGAGACCCAGTACTTC.

This chain uses TRBV18 with TRBJ2-4, with TRBD2 matching over 14 bases. The CDR3 has 16 amino acids. The V gene end was trimmed by 0 bases and the J gene end by 9 bases; junction bases not matched to a gene: 4. Germline loops: CDR1 KGHSH, CDR2 LQKENI. The CDR3 spells CASSPPTSGRAGIQYF. The CDR3 coding sequence is TGTGCCAGCTCACCACCGACTAGCGGGAGGGCGGGCATTCAGTACTTC.

The chain joins TRBV7-2 to TRBJ1-6; 11 bases are shared with TRBD1. With 4 bases clipped from V and 7 bases from J, the junction kept 6 bases outside the gene matches. The germline V gene encodes CDR1 SGHTA and CDR2 FQGNSA. This CDR3 has 16 amino acids. The CDR3 protein is CASSSKGDRGNSPLHF. Written as DNA, the CDR3 is TGTGCCAGCAGCTCTAAGGGGGACAGGGGGAATTCACCCCTCCACTTT.

For the CDR3, the DNA is TGTGCCAGCTCACGACTGTTGAACACTGAAGCTTTCTTT. The encoded protein is CASSRLLNTEAFF. The chain recombines TRBV18 with TRBJ1-1; D uncertain. The CDR3 totals 13 residues. The ends were cut back, 4 bases at V and 0 bases at J, with 6 bases in the middle. Looked up from germline, CDR1 is KGHSH and CDR2 is LQKENI.

The chain links TRBV29-1 to TRBJ1-4, with D possibly matching TRBD1 (6 bases). Germline V gene sequence: CDR1 SQVTM, CDR2 ANQGSEA. Deletions cut 2 bases from V and 7 bases from J, with 8 bases between. This CDR3 region has 12 residues. CDR3 in DNA: TGCAGCGTTGAAATAGGGGGTGAAAAACTGTTTTTT. This sequence encodes CSVEIGGEKLFF.

The rearrangement uses TRBV28 and TRBJ2-7; D is unclear. Per the germline V gene, CDR1 is MDHEN and CDR2 is SYDVKM. Trimming stripped 1 base from V and 0 bases from J, with 10 bases between. This CDR3 spans 15 amino acids. DNA of the CDR3: TGTGCCAGCAGTTTATACAAGTTTGACTCCTACGAGCAGTACTTC. Its translation is CASSLYKFDSYEQYF.

The CDR3 reads CASSLAPQGPRGNTEAFF. The CDR3 DNA sequence: TGTGCCAGCAGCTTAGCCCCACAGGGGCCTAGGGGGAACACTGAAGCTTTCTTT. The chain has TRBV7-2 and TRBJ1-1; 7 bases match TRBD1. Unmatched junction bases numbered 11, after V lost 0 bases and J lost 1 base. CDR1 is SGHTA and CDR2 is FQGNSA in the germline V gene. The CDR3 spans 18 residues.

The chain recombines TRBV5-1 with TRBJ2-6; the D is unclear. V was pared by 0 bases and J by 2 bases, with 6 bases between. The germline V gene has CDR1 SGHRS and CDR2 YFSETQ. This CDR3 spans 15 amino acids. The CDR3 is CASSLVPTGANVLTF. CDR3 DNA: TGCGCCAGCAGCTTGGTCCCCACTGGGGCCAACGTCCTGACTTTC.

The chain links TRBV24-1 to TRBJ2-1; the match to TRBD2 covers 7 bases. With 5 bases clipped from V and 8 bases from J, the junction kept 8 bases outside the gene matches. CDR1 KGHDR and CDR2 SFDVKD come from the germline V gene. This CDR3 comprises 14 residues. CDR3 sequence (DNA): TGTGCCACCAGTGCCTCCTTGGGGGGGGATGAGCAGTTCTTC. This encodes CATSASLGGDEQFF.

V and J are TRBV7-2 and TRBJ2-7; 12 bases align to TRBD2. The CDR3 loop spans 16 amino acids. Unmatched junction bases numbered 8, after V lost 5 bases and J lost 3 bases. Looked up from germline, CDR1 is SGHTA and CDR2 is FQGNSA. The CDR3 spells CASSPTSGRSDYEQYF. For the CDR3, the DNA is TGTGCCAGCAGCCCTACTAGCGGGAGGTCGGACTACGAGCAGTACTTC.

The V call is TRBV27, the J call TRBJ2-1; the D gene is possibly TRBD2 (5 bases). CDR1 MNHEY and CDR2 SMNVEV come from the germline V gene (reference sequence). V lost 3 bases and J 7 bases, leaving 19 bases between the germline ends. This CDR3 is built from 16 residues. CDR3 amino acids: CASSFSREPPRNEQFF. The DNA of the CDR3 is TGTGCCAGCAGTTTCTCTCGGGAACCCCCTCGAAATGAGCAGTTCTTC.

This clone was detected only once. The chain recombines TRBV4-3 with TRBJ2-5; TRBD1 might be the D (6 bases). The V end was cut by 0 bases, the J end by 2 bases, with 10 bases between. The germline gives CDR1 LGHNA, CDR2 YSLEER. The CDR3 extends over 15 amino acids. The CDR3 DNA reads as TGCGCCAGCAGCCAAGAAACGGACAGACAAGAGACCCAGTACTTC. It codes for CASSQETDRQETQYF.

V usage is TRBV9 and J usage is TRBJ2-2; D not certain. Germline V lookup: CDR1 SGDLS, CDR2 YYNGEE. This CDR3 spans 12 amino acids. The V end lost 8 bases, the J end lost 6 bases, and 11 bases lay between the germline ends. The CDR3 DNA reads TGTGCCAGTACCCGTGACTCCGGGGAGCTGTTTTTT. Translating it yields CASTRDSGELFF.

The chain links TRBV15 to TRBJ2-7, with TRBD2 as a possible D gene (6 bases). Per the germline V gene, CDR1 is LNHNV and CDR2 is YYDKDF (reference sequence). Trimming stripped 1 base from V and 2 bases from J, with 27 bases between. The CDR3 contains 20 residues. CDR3 nucleotide sequence: TGTGCCACCAGCAGAGTTGACCGATGGGCTGGGGGGAGGATTACCTACGAGCAGTACTTC. It translates to CATSRVDRWAGGRITYEQYF.

V gene TRBV29-1 combines with J gene TRBJ2-2; 8 nucleotides line up with TRBD2. The CDR3 totals 14 residues. Per germline, CDR1 SQVTM and CDR2 ANQGSEA. V dropped 1 base and J dropped 4; count of bases not matched to a gene: 2. The CDR3 bases are TGCAGCGTTGAAGCGGGGGGGTTCACCGGGGAGCTGTTTTTT. It encodes CSVEAGGFTGELFF.

This clone was picked up many times. The chain couples TRBV11-1 to TRBJ1-2; D gene unclear. V was cut by 4 bases and J by 2 bases, with 14 bases left in between. Germline values: CDR1 SGHAT, CDR2 FQDESV (reference sequence). The CDR3 totals 15 residues. The CDR3 region is CASSSLLEANYGYTF. CDR3 DNA: TGTGCCAGCAGCTCCCTCCTGGAGGCAAACTATGGCTACACCTTC.

The V call is TRBV27, the J call TRBJ2-7, with a tentative D call TRBD1 (5 bases). This CDR3 contains 15 residues. The germline V gene has CDR1 MNHEY and CDR2 SMNVEV (reference sequence). V gave up 4 bases and J gave up 4 bases, with 17 bases separating them. CDR3 region: CASSSRQPHNYEQYF. The CDR3 DNA is TGTGCCAGCAGTTCCCGACAGCCACATAATTACGAGCAGTACTTC.

J is TRBJ1-2 and V is TRBV5-4, with D hard to call. The CDR3 runs 16 residues. V was cut by 0 bases and J by 3 bases, with 15 bases left in between. Germline assignment: CDR1 SGHNT and CDR2 YYREEE (reference sequence). The CDR3 DNA reads as TGTGCCAGCAGCTTGGCCGAGGCCCGCGCCGACTATGGCTACACCTTC. It is translated as CASSLAEARADYGYTF. Variable domain in full (rest from reference TRBV5-4 and TRBJ1-2): ETGVTQSPTHLIKTRGQQVTLRCSSQSGHNTVSWYQQALGQGPQFIFQYYREEENGRGNFPPRFSGLQFPNYSSELNVNALELDDSALYLCASSLAEARADYGYTFGSGTRLTVV.

The rearrangement uses TRBV18 and TRBJ2-7, with 8 bases aligning to TRBD1. Germline CDR1 and CDR2: KGHSH and LQKENI. The length of the CDR3 is 15 residues. Trimming at V came to 8 bases and at J to 5 bases, leaving 14 bases not matched to a gene. The CDR3 reads CASPYRDRRIDEQYF. In DNA form, the CDR3 reads TGTGCCAGCCCCTACCGGGACAGGCGAATCGACGAGCAGTACTTC.

The rearrangement uses TRBV28 and TRBJ2-1; D unclear. The CDR3 runs to 11 residues. Looked up from germline, CDR1 is MDHEN and CDR2 is SYDVKM. The V gene lost 7 bases and the J gene lost 7 bases, with 8 bases spanning the gap. The CDR3 is CASKYRNEQFF. The CDR3, as DNA: TGTGCCAGCAAGTATCGGAATGAGCAGTTCTTC. Complete variable domain (other parts from reference TRBV28 and TRBJ2-1): DVKVTQSSRYLVKRTGEKVFLECVQDMDHENMFWYRQDPGLGLRLIYFSYDVKMKEKGDIPEGYSVSREKKERFSLILESASTNQTSMYLCASKYRNEQFFGPGTRLTVL.

Regarding this clone: This sequence may be a read error, since a much larger clone differs from it by one base. The sample has other DNA sequences that encode this CDR3 too. V is TRBV7-8 and J is TRBJ2-1; TRBD1 might be the D (5 bases). Trimming took 2 bases from V and 3 from J, leaving 5 bases between them. Germline V gene data show CDR1 as SGHVS and CDR2 as FQNEAQ. CDR3 length equals 13 residues. The DNA of the CDR3 is TGTGCCAGCAGCTTACAGGGCTACAATGAGCAGTTCTTC. Translating it yields CASSLQGYNEQFF.

The chain has TRBV29-1 and TRBJ2-1; 11 positions agree with TRBD2. This CDR3 spans 13 amino acids. The V gene's germline CDR1 is SQVTM and CDR2 ANQGSEA. The junction had 2 bases not matched to a gene; V was cut back by 7 bases and J by 3 bases. The CDR3 DNA sequence: TGCAGCGCTGGACTAGCGGGCTACAATGAGCAGTTCTTC. Translating gives CSAGLAGYNEQFF.

This clone has a single count. The rearrangement links TRBV18 to TRBJ2-1; D may be TRBD2 (6 bases). The CDR3 is 15 residues long. Germline V gene data show CDR1 as KGHSH and CDR2 as LQKENI. Trimming took off 0 bases at V and 7 bases at J, with 13 bases between the two ends. CDR3 region: CASSPPPGSQNEQFF. In DNA, the CDR3 is TGTGCCAGCTCACCACCGCCCGGGAGTCAAAATGAGCAGTTCTTC. Supplemented by reference TRBV18 and TRBJ2-1, the full variable domain reads NAGVMQNPRHLVRRRGQEARLRCSPMKGHSHVYWYRQLPEEGLKFMVYLQKENIIDESGMPKERFSAEFPKEGPSILRIQQVVRGDSAAYFCASSPPPGSQNEQFFGPGTRLTVL.

The V call is TRBV11-1, the J call TRBJ2-7; no clear D gene. CDR1 is SGHAT and CDR2 is FQDESV in the germline V gene (reference sequence). V was shortened by 5 bases and J by 5 bases, with 16 bases between the two germline ends. The CDR3 is 14 residues long. CDR3: CASSHYLPPHEQYF. As DNA, the CDR3 is TGTGCCAGCAGCCACTATCTCCCCCCCCACGAGCAGTACTTC.